This T cell receptor (beta chain) was identified in a study of T-cell memory formation after mild COVID-19. Study results and limitations: CD4+ contracting clones were mainly CM and EM; CD8+ ones, EMRA.

This clonotype has more than one count but fewer than ten. Its antigen is unidentified. TCRdb re-called the 5' RACE reads through MiXCR, storing one row per CDR3 protein. The data contain around 47,000 distinct CDR3 sequences, 8.5% to 10% of them singletons. The sequence was collected from an adult woman who had mild COVID-19 (a few samples of this study predate the infection). Cell type and time point are not known. What was sequenced was PBMCs or a T cell subset sorted from them (not recorded which).

CDR3 in DNA: TGTGCCAGCAGCTACAGGGGACTGCTAGGGACCGGGGAGCTGTTTTTT. It encodes CASSYRGLLGTGELFF. The J gene is TRBJ2-2, the V gene TRBV6-2 or TRBV6-3; perhaps TRBD1 as D (7 bases). In germline, CDR1 is MNHEY, CDR2 SVGEGT. V lost 6 bases and J 5 bases, leaving 19 bases between the germline ends. CDR3 length: 16 residues.